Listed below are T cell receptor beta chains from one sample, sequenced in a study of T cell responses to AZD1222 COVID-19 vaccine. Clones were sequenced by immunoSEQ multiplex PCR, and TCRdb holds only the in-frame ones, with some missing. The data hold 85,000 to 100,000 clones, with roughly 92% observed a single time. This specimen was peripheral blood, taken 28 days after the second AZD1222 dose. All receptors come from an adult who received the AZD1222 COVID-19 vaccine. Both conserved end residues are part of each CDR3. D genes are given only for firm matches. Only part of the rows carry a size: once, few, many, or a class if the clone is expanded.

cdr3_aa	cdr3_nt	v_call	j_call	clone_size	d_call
CASSLGQTPLNTGELFF	TGCGCCAGCAGCTTGGGACAAACACCCTTGAACACCGGGGAGCTGTTTTTT	TRBV5-1	TRBJ2-2	NA	NA
CASSLGGLAGGPGEQFF	TGCGCCAGCAGCTTGGGGGGACTAGCGGGAGGGCCCGGTGAGCAGTTCTTC	TRBV5-1	TRBJ2-1	NA	TRBD2
CASTPVGGVREKLFF	TGTGCCAGCACTCCCGTCGGGGGCGTGAGGGAAAAACTGTTTTTT	TRBV27	TRBJ1-4	NA	NA
CASQGRTNYGYTF	TGTGCCAGCCAGGGCAGAACTAACTATGGCTACACCTTC	TRBV25-1	TRBJ1-2	once	NA
CASSVGSYNEQFF	TGTGCCAGCAGCGTAGGCTCCTACAATGAGCAGTTCTTC	TRBV9	TRBJ2-1	NA	NA
CASSLKTGATNEKLFF	TGTGCCAGCAGCTTAAAGACAGGGGCAACTAATGAAAAACTGTTTTTT	TRBV7-9	TRBJ1-4	NA	TRBD1
CAVRDRGVGRSEGTDTQYF	TGCGCAGTAAGGGACAGGGGAGTAGGGCGGAGCGAGGGCACAGATACGCAGTATTTT	TRBV2	TRBJ2-3	once	TRBD1
CASSPRGGNQPQHF	TGCGCCAGCAGCCCCCGCGGGGGCAATCAGCCCCAGCATTTT	TRBV5-1	TRBJ1-5	once	NA
CASSLLRGVGTDTQYF	TGTGCCAGCAGTTTATTGAGGGGGGTAGGCACAGATACGCAGTATTTT	TRBV27	TRBJ2-3	once	NA
CASSPRTAFYEQYF	TGTGCCAGCAGCCCCCGGACTGCCTTCTACGAGCAGTACTTC	TRBV13	TRBJ2-7	NA	NA
CASTLDAPGNEKLFF	TGTGCCAGCACCTTAGACGCCCCAGGGAATGAAAAACTGTTTTTT	TRBV6-5	TRBJ1-4	NA	NA
CASSQRGQGGTEAFF	TGTGCCAGCAGCCAGCGGGGACAGGGAGGTACTGAAGCTTTCTTT	TRBV3-1/TRBV3-2	TRBJ1-1	NA	TRBD1
CASGRGGLPEAFF	TGTGCCAGCGGCCGTGGGGGTTTACCTGAAGCTTTCTTT	TRBV7-8	TRBJ1-1	NA	NA
CASSLGQGFRQPQHF	TGTGCCAGCAGTTTAGGACAGGGTTTCCGCCAGCCCCAGCATTTT	TRBV28	TRBJ1-5	NA	TRBD1